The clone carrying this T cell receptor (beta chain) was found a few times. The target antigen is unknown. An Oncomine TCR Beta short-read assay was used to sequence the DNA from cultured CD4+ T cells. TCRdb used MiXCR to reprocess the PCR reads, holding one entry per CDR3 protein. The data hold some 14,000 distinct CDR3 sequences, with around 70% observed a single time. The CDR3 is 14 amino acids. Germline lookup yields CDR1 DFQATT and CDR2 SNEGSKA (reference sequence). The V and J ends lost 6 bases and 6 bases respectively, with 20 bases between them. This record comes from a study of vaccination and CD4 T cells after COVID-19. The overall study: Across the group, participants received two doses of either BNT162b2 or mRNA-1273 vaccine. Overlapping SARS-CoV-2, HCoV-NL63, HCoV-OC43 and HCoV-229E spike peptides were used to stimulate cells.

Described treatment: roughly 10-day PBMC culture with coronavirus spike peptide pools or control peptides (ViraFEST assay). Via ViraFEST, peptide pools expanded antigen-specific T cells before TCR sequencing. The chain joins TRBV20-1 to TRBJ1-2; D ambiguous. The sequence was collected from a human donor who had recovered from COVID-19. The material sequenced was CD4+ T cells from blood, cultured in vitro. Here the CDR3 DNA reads TGCAGTGCCCGTACAGCCACTTGGTCTGATGGCTACACCTTC. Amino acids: CSARTATWSDGYTF.